This T cell receptor beta chain is drawn from a study of cytomegalovirus exposure and HLA in healthy donors. Study information: A preliminary data release comprised tens of millions of unique TCRs obtained from HLA-typed donors. The Caucasian-associated ancestry cluster held less than 85% of around 380 genotyped donors. General observations from the study: At a 0.05 false discovery rate, a later analysis found approximately 17,000 TCR beta sequences to be associated with HLA alleles.

CDR1 and CDR2 (germline): MDHEN, SYDVKM. CDR3 length: 14 amino acids. V was clipped by 7 bases and J by 0 bases; unmatched bases: 1. With 60 Vbeta and 13 Jbeta primers, the PCR was carried out. Sequenced by immunoSEQ multiplex PCR; TCRdb stores in-frame clones only, minus some. The sample carries about 190,000 clones, roughly four fifths recorded once. On this clone: Its antigen remains unidentified.

The V gene is TRBV28, the J gene TRBJ2-2; 8 bases fit TRBD2. The TCR comes from a woman under 30 in good health and CMV-seronegative. The sample taken for sequencing was PBMCs. This CDR3 is CASNSGTNTGELFF. For the CDR3, the DNA is TGTGCCAGCAATAGCGGGACGAACACCGGGGAGCTGTTTTTT.